These 14 T cell receptor beta chains were sequenced from one sample in a study of blood T cell repertoires in COVID-19. Only in-frame clones appear in the TCRdb table, and some are missing; sequencing was by immunoSEQ multiplex PCR. The table has under 400,000 clones, 90% seen once. The material sequenced was peripheral blood. These receptors originate from a young man with active or convalescent COVID-19.

This clone showed up many times. The J gene is TRBJ2-3, the V gene TRBV7-9; 8 nucleotides align to TRBD1. Trimming cost V 5 bases and J 5 bases; bases outside gene matches: 3. Looked up from germline, CDR1 is SEHNR and CDR2 is FQNEAQ (reference sequence). This CDR3 has 13 amino acids. CDR3 loop: CASSGQGLDTQYF. DNA of the CDR3: TGTGCCAGCAGCGGACAGGGTTTAGATACGCAGTATTTT. The entire variable domain, with the rest obtained from reference TRBV7-9 and TRBJ2-3, is as follows: DTGVSQNPRHKITKRGQNVTFRCDPISEHNRLYWYRQTLGQGPEFLTYFQNEAQLEKSRLLSDRFSAERPKGSFSTLEIQRTEQGDSAMYLCASSGQGLDTQYFGPGTRLTVL.

This clone has just a few counts. The chain couples TRBV6-4 to TRBJ1-1; 10 positions match TRBD1. Trimming took 0 bases from V and 3 from J; bases not matched to a gene: 13. This CDR3 comprises 19 residues. Per the germline V gene, CDR1 is MRHNA and CDR2 is SNTAGT. The CDR3 nucleotides read TGTGCCAGCAGTGACTCAAGGGACAGGGGAGGAGGGTTTGACACTGAAGCTTTCTTT. Protein product: CASSDSRDRGGGFDTEAFF.

The chain links TRBV7-8 to TRBJ2-7; 9 positions match TRBD1. Germline V gene lookup returns CDR1 SGHVS and CDR2 FQNEAQ. The J segment lost 4 bases and the V segment lost 4 bases, leaving 11 bases of the junction unmatched. The CDR3 runs 16 residues. CDR3 sequence (DNA): TGTGCCAGCAGCTCAGAGGTCACAGGGGGCTCTTACGAGCAGTACTTC. Amino acid sequence: CASSSEVTGGSYEQYF.

The chain couples TRBV7-2 to TRBJ1-3; unclear D gene. V shed 6 bases and J shed 3 bases, with 15 bases lying between them. The CDR3 length is 15 residues. The germline V gene has CDR1 SGHTA and CDR2 FQGNSA. Written as DNA, the CDR3 is TGTGCCAGCAGTCTAGCGGTCACAGATGGAAACACCATATATTTT. This gives the protein CASSLAVTDGNTIYF.

This rearrangement joins TRBV7-2 to TRBJ1-2, with D perhaps matching TRBD1 (5 bases). Germline V gene data show CDR1 as SGHTA and CDR2 as FQGNSA. The V and J ends lost 6 bases and 2 bases respectively, with 10 bases between them. This CDR3 is built from 13 residues. As DNA, the CDR3 is TGTGCCAGCAGGAAGACAGCGAACTATGGCTACACCTTC. Translation gives CASRKTANYGYTF.

V and J are TRBV27 and TRBJ2-6; unclear D gene. V was clipped by 6 bases and J by 0 bases, with 6 bases between them. The CDR3 consists of 14 residues. Germline V gene data show CDR1 as MNHEY and CDR2 as SMNVEV (reference sequence). The CDR3 coding sequence is TGTGCCAGCAGCCAGGACTCTGGGGCCAACGTCCTGACTTTC. The encoded protein is CASSQDSGANVLTF.

The chain couples TRBV10-2 to TRBJ1-1, with 7 bases aligning to TRBD1. Germline CDR1 and CDR2: WSHSY and SAAADI. V dropped 5 bases and J dropped 4; count of bases not matched to a gene: 4. This CDR3 region has 13 residues. CDR3 region: CASSRQGGTEAFF. CDR3 nucleotide sequence: TGCGCCAGCAGTAGACAGGGCGGCACTGAAGCTTTCTTT.

This chain uses TRBV4-1 with TRBJ2-2, with 8 bases that match TRBD1. In germline, CDR1 is MGHRA, CDR2 YSYEKL. The CDR3 spans 14 residues. J was trimmed by 5 bases and V by 4 bases; bases with no gene match: 3. The DNA of the CDR3 is TGCGCCAGCAGCCTGGGACAGGCAACCGGGGAGCTGTTTTTT. Encoded protein: CASSLGQATGELFF.

V and J are TRBV27 and TRBJ1-1, with D tentatively TRBD1 (5 bases). Germline CDR1 reads MNHEY; CDR2 reads SMNVEV (reference sequence). The germline V and J ends were trimmed by 0 bases and 7 bases, with 9 bases remaining between them. The CDR3 length is 13 residues. CDR3 nucleotides: TGTGCCAGCAGTTTATCGGGGGGAGGTGAAGCTTTCTTT. Residues: CASSLSGGGEAFF.

This rearrangement joins TRBV24-1 to TRBJ1-2; D gene uncertain. V was trimmed by 3 bases and J by 8 bases, leaving 12 bases between them. The CDR3 covers 13 residues. Germline values: CDR1 KGHDR, CDR2 SFDVKD. The CDR3 protein is CATSDGGYQGYTF. The CDR3 DNA is TGTGCCACCAGTGATGGAGGGTACCAAGGCTACACCTTC.

A few counts support this clone. The genes are TRBV9 and TRBJ1-3; no definite D call. The CDR3 runs to 16 residues. Germline CDR1 is SGDLS and CDR2 is YYNGEE. V lost 4 bases to trimming and J lost 4 bases, with 18 bases between them. The CDR3 DNA follows: TGTGCCAGCAGCACCCTGGGAGGGTTAACGGGAAACACCATATATTTT. Translated, it gives CASSTLGGLTGNTIYF. The entire variable domain, with the rest obtained from reference TRBV9 and TRBJ1-3, is as follows: DSGVTQTPKHLITATGQRVTLRCSPRSGDLSVYWYQQSLDQGLQFLIQYYNGEERAKGNILERFSAQQFPDLHSELNLSSLELGDSALYFCASSTLGGLTGNTIYFGEGSWLTVV.

The rearrangement links TRBV6-1 to TRBJ2-3; weak D call: TRBD2 (6 bases). The CDR3 is 17 amino acids. Trimming took off 3 bases at V and 0 bases at J, with 16 bases between the two ends. The V gene's germline CDR1 is MNHNS and CDR2 SASEGT. The CDR3 region is CASSDNRASDSTDTQYF. Written as DNA, the CDR3 is TGTGCCAGCAGTGATAACCGGGCTAGCGATAGCACAGATACGCAGTATTTT.

The chain carries TRBV6-2 or TRBV6-3 and TRBJ2-1, with D possibly being TRBD2 (6 bases). The V gene lost 2 bases and the J gene lost 8 bases, with 16 bases spanning the gap. The CDR3 has 15 amino acids. Germline CDR1 reads MNHEY; CDR2 reads SVGEGT. The CDR3 bases are TGTGCCAGCAGTTACACGTCGGGGGTCGAGTATGAGCAGTTCTTC. Protein sequence: CASSYTSGVEYEQFF.

V usage is TRBV3-1 (or the pseudogene TRBV3-2) and J usage is TRBJ1-1; TRBD1 agrees at 10 bases. The CDR3 is 18 residues long. Trimming removed 2 bases from V and 1 base from J; junction bases left unmatched: 10. CDR1 is LGHDT, CDR2 YNNKEL, per germline (reference sequence). The CDR3 region is CASSQPLPGQGSNTEAFF. CDR3 coding DNA: TGTGCCAGCAGCCAACCCCTTCCGGGACAGGGGTCGAACACTGAAGCTTTCTTT.